Sequencing of this T cell receptor beta chain was carried out in a study of early T cells in non-severe SARS-CoV-2 infection. About the study: RNA in bulk from unsorted whole blood was sequenced, and chains were unpaired.

Molecules of cDNA were individually given unique molecular identifiers that were attached to them. TCRdb fed the 5' RACE reads into MiXCR, producing one record per CDR3 protein. This sample has over 55,000 distinct CDR3 sequences, with under 15% found just once. This clonotype showed up many times. Looked up from germline, CDR1 is DFQATT and CDR2 is SNEGSKA (reference sequence). The CDR3 covers 16 residues. The trim removed 5 bases at V and 7 bases at J, leaving 16 bases unmatched. The clonotype originates from an adult who was a healthcare worker with PCR-confirmed SARS-CoV-2 infection or an uninfected control (not recorded which). This chain joins TRBV20-1 and TRBJ2-2, with 7 bases lining up with TRBD2. Source material: whole blood. CDR3: CSAWVGRESLGGELFF. CDR3 sequence (DNA): TGCAGTGCTTGGGTGGGGCGGGAGAGTCTAGGCGGGGAGCTGTTTTTT.